This T cell receptor beta chain was found in a study of cytomegalovirus exposure and HLA in healthy donors. The overall study: Some 85 million unique TCRs from HLA-typed donors were held in an early data release.

Primers for the PCR totalled 60 Vbeta and 13 Jbeta. Clones were read by immunoSEQ multiplex PCR, and TCRdb kept only the in-frame ones, dropping some. Altogether under 200,000 clones are present, roughly 72% being singletons, with the ten largest covering around 1.5%. Germline V lookup: CDR1 GTSNPN, CDR2 SVGIG (reference sequence). This CDR3 is built from 14 residues. In the case of this clone: The target antigen is unknown.

Findings of the study overall: Only CMV serostatus was available as immune exposure information. Upon later analysis, TCR association rates were observed to vary by HLA locus, being highest for DRB1 and lowest for HLA-C.

The sequence was collected from a man aged 35 to 55 in good health and CMV-seronegative. Sequenced: PBMCs. This rearrangement joins TRBV30 to TRBJ1-3; perhaps TRBD1 as D (6 bases). The CDR3 DNA reads TGTGCGGGGGGCGACGCGGGAGGCACAAACACCATATATTTT. Its protein product is CAGGDAGGTNTIYF. Filled out from reference TRBV30 and TRBJ1-3, the complete variable domain reads SQTIHQWPATLVQPVGSPLSLECTVEGTSNPNLYWYRQAAGRGLQLLFYSVGIGQISSEVPQNLSASRPQDRQFILSSKKLLLSDSGFYLCAGGDAGGTNTIYFGEGSWLTVV.